The 29 T cell receptor beta chains reported below all come from one sample, sequenced in a study of metastatic and nonmetastatic thyroid tumors. Via MiXCR, TCRdb re-called the PCR reads. The sample lists 25,000 or so clones, approximately 15% occurring once. Each patient went into thyroid surgery without having received any treatment. Specimen: blood. Receptors originate from a male donor with papillary thyroid cancer or a benign thyroid nodule (not recorded which). Some clones in this sample may be carry-over from other donors' samples.

This clone has ten or more counts. The chain combines TRBV7-6 with TRBJ2-7; 11 bases are shared with TRBD2. Germline V gives CDR1 SGHVS, CDR2 FNYEAQ. Germline trimming cut 5 bases from V and 2 bases from J; bases unmatched to any gene: 8. CDR3 length: 16 residues. CDR3 sequence reads: CASSLERLAGPYEQYF. The CDR3 coding sequence is TGTGCCAGCAGCCTCGAGAGACTAGCGGGACCCTACGAGCAGTACTTC.

This clone occurred many times. The gene calls are TRBV7-2 and TRBJ2-5, with 15 bases identical to TRBD2. The germline CDR1 and CDR2 sequences are SGHTA and FQGNSA. Trimming took 5 bases from V and 5 from J; bases not matched to a gene: 6. This CDR3 region has 16 residues. The CDR3 loop is CASSRGLAGGRETQYF. DNA of the CDR3: TGTGCCAGCAGCCGGGGACTAGCGGGAGGTCGGGAGACCCAGTACTTC.

This clone was seen at least ten times. Other DNA sequences from this sample encode an identical CDR3 as well. The rearrangement joins TRBV20-1 to TRBJ2-3, with 7 bases aligning to TRBD2. Germline CDR1 DFQATT, CDR2 SNEGSKA (reference sequence). V lost 1 base, J lost 1 base, and 8 bases stayed unmatched. This CDR3 is 16 amino acids long. CDR3 nucleotides: TGCAGTGCTAGAGTCAGGCTAGCGGAAGGCACAGATACGCAGTATTTT. Translating gives CSARVRLAEGTDTQYF.

As concerns this clone: At one boundary the junction diverges from the germline segment, which might be a read error. The same CDR3 can be traced to other DNA sequences in this sample. The chain employs TRBV10-3 and TRBJ2-1, with D possibly matching TRBD2 (6 bases). The CDR3 totals 17 residues. The germline CDR1 and CDR2 sequences are ENHRY and SYGVKD. The CDR3 reads CAISEEAGTNLGNEQFF. DNA of the CDR3: TGCGCCATCAGTGAGGAGGCGGGGACGAACCTGGGAAATGAGCAGTTCTTC.

This clone was seen a single time. The chain employs TRBV4-1 and TRBJ1-4; D is unclear. The CDR3 is 16 amino acids. Germline V gene data show CDR1 as MGHRA and CDR2 as YSYEKL. The V gene lost 0 bases and the J gene lost 8 bases, with 16 bases spanning the gap. The CDR3 DNA reads as TGCGCCAGCAGCCAAGATGTCCTGCGGCCGGGGGAAAAACTGTTTTTT. It is translated as CASSQDVLRPGEKLFF.

This clone showed up many times. The chain uses TRBV14 and TRBJ2-3, with TRBD2 matching over 13 bases. Per germline, CDR1 SGHDN and CDR2 FVKESK. The CDR3 sequence is 15 residues long. V trimming: 6 bases; J trimming: 5 bases; junction bases outside the gene matches: 5. The CDR3 region has the DNA TGTGCCAGCAGTGGGACTAGCGGGATGAGAGATACGCAGTATTTT. This gives the protein CASSGTSGMRDTQYF. Combining the CDR3 with reference TRBV14 and TRBJ2-3 gives the whole variable domain EAGVTQFPSHSVIEKGQTVTLRCDPISGHDNLYWYRRVMGKEIKFLLHFVKESKQDESGMPNNRFLAERTGGTYSTLKVQPAELEDSGVYFCASSGTSGMRDTQYFGPGTRLTVL.

This clone was recorded at least ten times. J is TRBJ2-7 and V is TRBV11-2; 8 bases agree with TRBD2. V trimming: 1 base; J trimming: 3 bases; junction bases outside the gene matches: 5. The germline CDR1 and CDR2 sequences are SGHAT and FQNNGV. The CDR3 covers 15 residues. The chain's CDR3 is CASSLASGRVYEQYF. CDR3 DNA: TGTGCCAGCAGCTTAGCCTCCGGGAGGGTCTACGAGCAGTACTTC. Filled out from reference TRBV11-2 and TRBJ2-7, the complete variable domain reads EAGVAQSPRYKIIEKRQSVAFWCNPISGHATLYWYQQILGQGPKLLIQFQNNGVVDDSQLPKDRFSAERLKGVDSTLKIQPAKLEDSAVYLCASSLASGRVYEQYFGPGTRLTVT.

The chain carries TRBV30 and TRBJ2-7, with a weak D call TRBD2 (7 bases). CDR3 length equals 15 residues. The ends were cut back, 0 bases at V and 0 bases at J, with 12 bases in the middle. Germline V lookup: CDR1 GTSNPN, CDR2 SVGIG (reference sequence). The CDR3 loop is CAWSVGGAGSYEQYF. In DNA form, the CDR3 reads TGTGCCTGGAGTGTGGGGGGGGCAGGCTCCTACGAGCAGTACTTC.

The sample holds many counts of this clone. This sequence joins TRBV20-1 and TRBJ2-7; TRBD2 might be the D (5 bases). Deletions cut 1 base from V and 4 bases from J, with 14 bases between. CDR1 is DFQATT, CDR2 SNEGSKA, per germline (reference sequence). This CDR3 has 14 amino acids. CDR3 in DNA: TGCAGTGCTAGAGGCCGCGAGGGATCTTACGAGCAGTACTTC. Residues: CSARGREGSYEQYF.

This clone was picked up many times. The chain has TRBV20-1 and TRBJ2-7; D may match TRBD1 or TRBD2 (5 bases each). CDR1 is DFQATT and CDR2 is SNEGSKA in the germline V gene (reference sequence). Trimming stripped 6 bases from V and 3 bases from J, with 18 bases between. The CDR3 loop spans 14 amino acids. CDR3 in DNA: TGCAGTGCAATTTACGGAGAGGGGTACTACGAGCAGTACTTC. This gives the protein CSAIYGEGYYEQYF.

With respect to this clone: Because it lacks the conserved phenylalanine or tryptophan at the end, this CDR3 is likely a read error. This sequence joins TRBV28 and TRBJ2-7; 7 positions match TRBD2. V gave up 4 bases and J gave up 0 bases; unmatched junction bases: 6. The CDR3 consists of 15 residues. Germline V CDR1 and CDR2: MDHEN, SYDVKM. Written as DNA, the CDR3 is TGTGCCAGCAGTTCCGGGACGGGGGGCTCCTACGAGCAGTACCTC. It specifies CASSSGTGGSYEQYL.

This clone was observed a few times. V is TRBV12-3 or TRBV12-4 and J is TRBJ2-1; D might be TRBD1 (5 bases). The CDR3 is made up of 15 amino acids. The V gene lost 6 bases and the J gene lost 13 bases, with 25 bases spanning the gap. The CDR3 loop reads CASSPPAGIRVDQFF. CDR3 DNA: TGTGCCAGCAGCCCTCCTGCCGGAATCAGGGTTGACCAGTTCTTC.

This clone was observed many times. The gene calls are TRBV5-1 and TRBJ1-1; D gene unclear. V lost 2 bases to trimming and J lost 1 base, with 6 bases between them. This CDR3 is built from 13 residues. Germline V gene sequence: CDR1 SGHRS, CDR2 YFSETQ. The CDR3: CASSFGPNTEAFF. CDR3 DNA: TGCGCCAGCAGCTTCGGACCGAACACTGAAGCTTTCTTT.

This clone has at least ten counts. This sequence joins TRBV18 and TRBJ1-1; D is uncertain. V lost 2 bases, J lost 11 bases, and 15 bases lay in between. CDR1 and CDR2 (germline): KGHSH, LQKENI. The CDR3 consists of 13 residues. The CDR3 protein is CASSPFSGTGAFF. For the CDR3, the DNA is TGTGCCAGCTCACCATTCTCCGGAACGGGGGCTTTCTTT.

By share, this clone ranks as medium-sized. J is TRBJ2-7 and V is TRBV11-2, with 8 bases matching TRBD2. The CDR3 is made up of 13 amino acids. The V and J ends lost 1 base and 7 bases, in that order; junction bases with no gene match: 3. The V gene's germline CDR1 is SGHAT and CDR2 FQNNGV. CDR3 bases: TGTGCCAGCAGCTTAGGCGGGAGGTTGGAGCAGTACTTC. Its translation is CASSLGGRLEQYF. Using reference TRBV11-2 and TRBJ2-7 for the parts outside the CDR3, the full variable domain is EAGVAQSPRYKIIEKRQSVAFWCNPISGHATLYWYQQILGQGPKLLIQFQNNGVVDDSQLPKDRFSAERLKGVDSTLKIQPAKLEDSAVYLCASSLGGRLEQYFGPGTRLTVT.

This chain uses TRBV20-1 with TRBJ2-1; 8 positions match TRBD2. This CDR3 region has 16 residues. The V gene end was trimmed by 0 bases and the J gene end by 6 bases; junction bases not matched to a gene: 10. The germline gives CDR1 DFQATT, CDR2 SNEGSKA (reference sequence). The CDR3 sequence is CSARDEAGEFSNEQFF. CDR3 DNA sequence: TGCAGTGCTAGAGATGAAGCGGGAGAATTTAGCAATGAGCAGTTCTTC.

This clone was picked up a small number of times. The rearrangement uses TRBV10-3 and TRBJ2-2; a weak D match, TRBD2 (5 bases). The length of the CDR3 is 16 residues. Between the trimmed V and J ends, which lost 3 bases and 4 bases, there was a span of 15 bases. Looked up from germline, CDR1 is ENHRY and CDR2 is SYGVKD. The DNA for the CDR3 is TGTGCCATCAGTGACCTGAGGACGAGGGTCACCGGGGAGCTGTTTTTT. Encoded protein: CAISDLRTRVTGELFF.

This clone has ten or more counts. Additional DNA sequences in this sample encode the identical CDR3. The chain combines TRBV3-1 with TRBJ2-7, with TRBD2 identical over 11 bases. This CDR3 has 15 amino acids. CDR1 is LGHDT, CDR2 YNNKEL, per germline (reference sequence). With V trimmed by 1 base and J by 2 bases, 1 base remained unmatched. CDR3 DNA sequence: TGTGCCAGCAGCCAAGGACTAGCGGGAACCTACGAGCAGTACTTC. As protein: CASSQGLAGTYEQYF.

Many counts were recorded for this clone. The CDR3 is CASQGLGGETQYF. The CDR3 DNA is TGTGCCAGTCAGGGACTAGGTGGAGAGACCCAGTACTTC. The chain has TRBV6-1 and TRBJ2-5; TRBD2 matches 8 bases. CDR1 and CDR2 (germline): MNHNS, SASEGT. After removal of 9 bases from V and 4 bases from J, the junction contained 7 bases not matched to a gene. This CDR3 has 13 amino acids.

This clone appeared many times. The chain has TRBV18 and TRBJ2-3, with no clear D. Germline V gene sequence: CDR1 KGHSH, CDR2 LQKENI. This CDR3 comprises 12 residues. V was pared by 3 bases and J by 4 bases, with 5 bases between. CDR3 in amino acids: CASSPSPDTQYF. The CDR3 DNA reads as TGTGCCAGCTCACCCAGCCCAGATACGCAGTATTTT.

Ten or more counts support this clone. CDR3 loop: CASSQESGPAYNEQFF. CDR3 bases: TGCGCCAGCAGCCAAGAGAGCGGGCCAGCCTACAATGAGCAGTTCTTC. J is TRBJ2-1 and V is TRBV4-1; possibly TRBD2 for D (6 bases). V gave up 0 bases and J gave up 2 bases, with 11 bases separating them. The CDR3 covers 16 residues. Germline lookup yields CDR1 MGHRA and CDR2 YSYEKL.

A note on this clone: The junction departs from the called germline gene at one end, perhaps through a read error. Here the CDR3 reads CDSSVGGGTGDYEQYF. The CDR3 bases are TGTGACAGCAGCGTAGGAGGAGGGACAGGGGACTACGAGCAGTACTTC. The rearrangement links TRBV9 to TRBJ2-7; the match to TRBD1 covers 10 bases. CDR1 is SGDLS and CDR2 is YYNGEE in the germline V gene. The CDR3 contains 16 residues.

The rearrangement links TRBV20-1 to TRBJ2-1; weak D call: TRBD2 (5 bases). Per the germline V gene, CDR1 is DFQATT and CDR2 is SNEGSKA (reference sequence). The germline V and J ends were trimmed by 3 bases and 12 bases, with 12 bases remaining between them. The CDR3 is made up of 11 amino acids. CDR3: CSARQSSTQFF. Here the CDR3 DNA reads TGCAGTGCTAGGCAGTCTAGCACGCAGTTCTTC.

This clone was detected many times. V gene TRBV11-2 combines with J gene TRBJ2-2; D perhaps matches TRBD2 (6 bases). CDR3 length equals 17 residues. Trimming pared 0 bases from V and 5 bases from J, leaving 16 bases between. Germline V CDR1 and CDR2: SGHAT, FQNNGV. CDR3 region: CASSLDPRRVGTGELFF. The CDR3 coding sequence is TGTGCCAGCAGCTTAGACCCCCGGAGGGTGGGGACCGGGGAGCTGTTTTTT. The full variable domain, with the rest looked up from reference TRBV11-2 and TRBJ2-2, is EAGVAQSPRYKIIEKRQSVAFWCNPISGHATLYWYQQILGQGPKLLIQFQNNGVVDDSQLPKDRFSAERLKGVDSTLKIQPAKLEDSAVYLCASSLDPRRVGTGELFFGEGSRLTVL.

This clone was recorded at least ten times. The rearrangement links TRBV7-8 to TRBJ1-5; D unclear. From germline, CDR1 is SGHVS and CDR2 FQNEAQ. V dropped 5 bases and J dropped 3 bases, with 14 bases sitting between them. The CDR3 is made up of 15 amino acids. The CDR3 DNA sequence: TGTGCCAGCAGCCCCCCGGGCCCTACCAATCAGCCCCAGCATTTT. This sequence encodes CASSPPGPTNQPQHF.

In this sample, this clone turned up many times. The chain is built from TRBV7-9 and TRBJ2-1; 9 nucleotides agree with TRBD1. The germline CDR1 and CDR2 sequences are SEHNR and FQNEAQ (reference sequence). V shed 4 bases, J shed 6 bases, and the junction held 7 bases outside the gene matches. The CDR3 consists of 15 residues. The CDR3 here is CASSSTGGSANEQFF. CDR3 nucleotides: TGTGCCAGCAGCTCCACAGGGGGCTCGGCCAATGAGCAGTTCTTC.

The chain links TRBV6-4 to TRBJ2-6, with 13 bases identical to TRBD2. Germline values: CDR1 MRHNA, CDR2 SNTAGT. The CDR3 extends over 16 amino acids. V trimming: 4 bases; J trimming: 3 bases; junction bases outside the gene matches: 0. CDR3 sequence reads: CASSGTSGSGANVLTF. The CDR3 region has the DNA TGTGCCAGCAGTGGGACTAGCGGGAGTGGGGCCAACGTCCTGACTTTC.

This clone was seen repeatedly, ten times or more. The V and J genes are TRBV5-6 and TRBJ1-2; 8 bases line up with TRBD1. The junction had 7 bases not matched to a gene; V was cut back by 7 bases and J by 2 bases. CDR1 is SGHDT and CDR2 is YYEEEE in the germline V gene. The CDR3 spans 14 residues. Written as DNA, the CDR3 is TGTGCCAGCTCCCCAGGGGGCGCGAACTATGGCTACACCTTC. It is translated as CASSPGGANYGYTF.

V and J are TRBV20-1 and TRBJ2-7; D possibly corresponds to TRBD2 (6 bases). The CDR3 is 12 residues long. V was clipped by 2 bases and J by 6 bases, with 11 bases between them. From germline, CDR1 is DFQATT and CDR2 SNEGSKA (reference sequence). CDR3 in amino acids: CSARYASVEQYF. Written as DNA, the CDR3 is TGCAGTGCTAGATATGCTAGCGTCGAGCAGTACTTC.